This section outlines one T cell receptor (beta chain) sequence together with its context. The antigen remains unidentified. The repertoire was sequenced with immunoSEQ multiplex PCR; TCRdb's copy has only in-frame clones and lacks some. This sample has around 10,000 clones, with about 70% found just once. The entry originates in a study of CD4+ T cells in melanoma. Looked up from germline, CDR1 is WSHSY and CDR2 is SAAADI. There are 13 residues in the CDR3. V shed 5 bases and J 1 base; nucleotides not matched to a gene: 0. Study-wide results and limits: Neoantigen-specific CD4+ T cells in melanoma reportedly had diverse differentiation states.

The TCR was taken from a human donor with melanoma. What was sequenced was cells from a culture (not recorded whether cultured in vitro). The gene calls are TRBV10-2 and TRBJ2-5; TRBD2 aligns across 8 bases. The CDR3, as DNA: TGCGCCAGCAGTCGGGGGGGCCAAGAGACCCAGTACTTC. The encoded protein is CASSRGGQETQYF.